These 27 T cell receptor beta chains were sequenced from one sample in a study of post-analysis software for immune sequencing data. Broader study findings: Relative to controls, patients had 4 or 5 TRBV segments at higher frequency, with TRBV5-6, TRBV5-1 and TRBV20-1 among these.

These receptors have no identified antigens. cDNA libraries of TCR beta carried unique molecular identifiers. TCRdb recomputed calls from the PCR reads with MiXCR, one row per CDR3 protein. The table records about 460,000 distinct CDR3 sequences, roughly 45% of them present only once. The sample consisted of blood. The receptors were gathered from a girl between 5 and 17 years old with multiple sclerosis.

This clonotype has a single count. This chain connects TRBV6-1 to TRBJ2-1; D is ambiguous. The V gene's germline CDR1 is MNHNS and CDR2 SASEGT. V was pared by 6 bases and J by 9 bases, with 15 bases between. This CDR3 spans 13 amino acids. The CDR3 nucleotides are TGTGCCAGCAGCCCACAGAGGAGTGTTGAGCAGTTCTTC. Translated, it gives CASSPQRSVEQFF.

V and J are TRBV12-3 or TRBV12-4 and TRBJ1-2; D is perhaps TRBD1 (6 bases). Trimming took 1 base from V and 1 from J, leaving 16 bases between them. This CDR3 has 17 amino acids. The CDR3 here is CASSLGKMTGLNYGYTF. CDR3 in DNA: TGTGCCAGCAGTTTAGGGAAGATGACAGGTCTTAACTATGGCTACACCTTC.

CDR3 region: CASSLGYSNVEQFF. CDR3 DNA: TGTGCCAGCAGCCTGGGCTATTCTAACGTAGAGCAGTTCTTC. This chain uses TRBV7-9 with TRBJ2-1; no firm D call. In germline, CDR1 is SEHNR, CDR2 FQNEAQ (reference sequence). The CDR3 spans 14 residues. Trimming took off 5 bases at V and 10 bases at J, with 18 bases between the two ends. The full variable domain, completed using reference TRBV7-9 and TRBJ2-1, is DTGVSQNPRHKITKRGQNVTFRCDPISEHNRLYWYRQTLGQGPEFLTYFQNEAQLEKSRLLSDRFSAERPKGSFSTLEIQRTEQGDSAMYLCASSLGYSNVEQFFGPGTRLTVL.

In this sample, this clonotype turned up a few times. The J gene is TRBJ2-3, the V gene TRBV7-3; 7 bases map to TRBD1. The CDR3 is made up of 15 amino acids. CDR1 is SGHTA, CDR2 FQGTGA, per germline. Trimming took 2 bases from V and 0 from J; bases not matched to a gene: 2. The CDR3 reads CASSLWDRSTDTQYF. The CDR3 coding sequence is TGTGCCAGCAGCTTATGGGACAGAAGCACAGATACGCAGTATTTT.

The chain uses TRBV12-3 or TRBV12-4 and TRBJ2-7; D is perhaps TRBD1 (5 bases). Gene TRBJ2-5 matches the end of the DNA better, so the J call may be wrong. The CDR3 is 15 amino acids. CDR3 sequence: CASGPGTGPWETQYF. The CDR3 region has the DNA TGTGCCAGCGGACCGGGCACAGGACCCTGGGAGACCCAGTACTTC.

This CDR3 reads CASSLRTGWYEQYF. The DNA of the CDR3 is TGTGCCAGCAGTCTCCGGACAGGGTGGTACGAGCAGTACTTC. The chain combines TRBV5-6 with TRBJ2-7; 8 bases align to TRBD1. Germline V gives CDR1 SGHDT, CDR2 YYEEEE. J was trimmed by 4 bases and V by 5 bases; bases with no gene match: 8. The length of the CDR3 is 14 residues.

The chain carries TRBV5-1 and TRBJ2-7; weak D call: TRBD1 (5 bases). This CDR3 has 18 residues. V lost 2 bases to trimming and J lost 0 bases, with 21 bases between them. In germline, CDR1 is SGHRS, CDR2 YFSETQ. The CDR3 DNA reads as TGCGCCAGCAGCTTTCTCTTTTCACTGACAGCGAGCTCCTACGAGCAGTACTTC. Protein: CASSFLFSLTASSYEQYF. The entire variable domain, with the rest obtained from reference TRBV5-1 and TRBJ2-7, is as follows: KAGVTQTPRYLIKTRGQQVTLSCSPISGHRSVSWYQQTPGQGLQFLFEYFSETQRNKGNFPGRFSGRQFSNSRSEMNVSTLELGDSALYLCASSFLFSLTASSYEQYFGPGTRLTVT.

The V gene is TRBV28, the J gene TRBJ2-4; D is possibly TRBD2 (5 bases). Germline-derived CDR1 and CDR2 are MDHEN and SYDVKM. V dropped 7 bases and J dropped 13 bases, with 20 bases sitting between them. The CDR3 is 13 amino acids. CDR3 sequence reads: CASTLRMLAPQYF. For the CDR3, the DNA is TGTGCCAGCACCCTCCGAATGCTAGCCCCGCAGTACTTC.

V gene TRBV20-1 combines with J gene TRBJ1-1; D is uncertain. Germline V CDR1 and CDR2: DFQATT, SNEGSKA (reference sequence). The length of the CDR3 is 15 residues. Trimming stripped 7 bases from V and 0 bases from J, with 18 bases between. The CDR3 reads CSDLGSYPLNTEAFF. As DNA, the CDR3 is TGCAGTGATCTTGGGTCTTACCCTTTGAACACTGAAGCTTTCTTT.

The rearrangement joins TRBV12-3 or TRBV12-4 to TRBJ1-5, with D maybe TRBD1 (5 bases). V lost 6 bases, J lost 1 base, and 10 bases lay in between. The CDR3 spans 14 residues. The CDR3 coding sequence is TGTGCCAGCAGCCCCCGGGACAGCAATCAGCCCCAGCATTTT. As protein: CASSPRDSNQPQHF.

On this clonotype itself: Compared with germline, one end of the junction differs, possibly owing to a read error. The V call is TRBV7-2, the J call TRBJ1-5; D is undetermined. This CDR3 has 13 residues. Germline values: CDR1 SGHTA, CDR2 FQGNSA. The CDR3 here is CASSLYSNQPQDF. The CDR3 DNA reads as TGTGCCAGCAGCTTGTATAGCAATCAGCCCCAGGATTTT.

This clonotype was found a few times. The chain couples TRBV6-6 to TRBJ2-5, with 7 bases fitting TRBD2. V lost 2 bases to trimming and J lost 1 base; unmatched junction nucleotides: 7. The CDR3 contains 16 residues. Germline lookup yields CDR1 MNHNY and CDR2 SVGAGI (reference sequence). The CDR3 loop reads CASSYGGGSIQETQYF. As DNA, the CDR3 is TGTGCCAGCAGTTACGGGGGAGGGAGTATCCAAGAGACCCAGTACTTC.

The CDR3 spells CASSLDWGPYEQYF. The CDR3 nucleotides read TGTGCCAGCAGCTTAGATTGGGGGCCCTACGAGCAGTACTTC. The chain uses TRBV7-9 and TRBJ2-4, with D possibly TRBD1 on 6 matching bases. The DNA end is a closer match to TRBJ2-7, so the J assignment may be wrong. Looked up from germline, CDR1 is SEHNR and CDR2 is FQNEAQ (reference sequence). The CDR3 runs 14 residues.

The table lists this clonotype with a count of one. The chain employs TRBV7-9 and TRBJ2-5; D could derive from TRBD1 or TRBD2 (5 bases each). The CDR3 totals 14 residues. The germline V and J ends were trimmed by 8 bases and 11 bases, with 24 bases remaining between them. Germline assignment: CDR1 SEHNR and CDR2 FQNEAQ (reference sequence). The CDR3 DNA sequence: TGTGCCAGCGTCCTGGGACGAGGGTTCGATGAGCAGTACTTC. Encoded protein: CASVLGRGFDEQYF.

This clonotype was observed a few times. The chain is built from TRBV29-1 and TRBJ2-6, with D tentatively TRBD1 (5 bases). The germline V and J ends were trimmed by 3 bases and 0 bases, with 12 bases remaining between them. This CDR3 is built from 16 residues. Germline assignment: CDR1 SQVTM and CDR2 ANQGSEA. DNA of the CDR3: TGCAGCGTTGAGCAGGGCACCTTCTCTGGGGCCAACGTCCTGACTTTC. This translates into CSVEQGTFSGANVLTF.

This clonotype has at least ten counts. The genes are TRBV5-1 and TRBJ2-7; TRBD1 matches at 9 bases. Germline CDR1 SGHRS, CDR2 YFSETQ. V lost 0 bases to trimming and J lost 0 bases; unmatched junction nucleotides: 1. CDR3 length equals 15 residues. This chain's CDR3 is CASSLEGQGSYEQYF. As DNA, the CDR3 is TGCGCCAGCAGCTTGGAGGGACAGGGCTCCTACGAGCAGTACTTC.

The chain has TRBV29-1 and TRBJ2-5; D not resolved. Trimming pared 5 bases from V and 4 bases from J, leaving 8 bases between. The germline V gene has CDR1 SQVTM and CDR2 ANQGSEA. The CDR3 length is 11 residues. The CDR3 coding sequence is TGCAGCGTTTTGGGAAGAGAGACCCAGTACTTC. This translates into CSVLGRETQYF. The variable domain in full, with the rest retrieved from reference TRBV29-1 and TRBJ2-5, is SAVISQKPSRDICQRGTSLTIQCQVDSQVTMMFWYRQQPGQSLTLIATANQGSEATYESGFVIDKFPISRPNLTFSTLTVSNMSPEDSSIYLCSVLGRETQYFGPGTRLLVL.

The chain links TRBV7-6 to TRBJ2-4; the match to TRBD1 covers 7 bases. With the DNA end fitting TRBJ2-7 better, the J assignment may be wrong. The CDR3 is made up of 14 amino acids. In germline, CDR1 is SGHVS, CDR2 FNYEAQ. CDR3 DNA sequence: TGTGCCAGCAGCTTAGCAGGGGGCCTCGACGAGCAGTACTTC. It translates to CASSLAGGLDEQYF.

For this clonotype: An end of the junction differs from the germline gene, which may be a read error. The gene calls are TRBV10-3 and TRBJ2-5; no reliable D call. This CDR3 has 11 residues. From germline, CDR1 is ENHRY and CDR2 SYGVKD. The CDR3, as DNA: TGTGCCATCAGTGCTCAAGAGACCCGGTACTTC. This encodes CAISAQETRYF.

The V gene is TRBV7-2, the J gene TRBJ2-5; 7 bases are a match to TRBD2. Germline CDR1 is SGHTA and CDR2 is FQGNSA. The length of the CDR3 is 15 residues. The J segment lost 4 bases and the V segment lost 1 base, leaving 6 bases of the junction unmatched. The CDR3 bases are TGTGCCAGCAGCTTAGAGGGCGGGAGAAGAGAGACCCAGTACTTC. Protein product: CASSLEGGRRETQYF. The whole variable domain, filled in from reference TRBV7-2 and TRBJ2-5, reads GAGVSQSPSNKVTEKGKDVELRCDPISGHTALYWYRQSLGQGLEFLIYFQGNSAPDKSGLPSDRFSAERTGGSVSTLTIQRTQQEDSAVYLCASSLEGGRRETQYFGPGTRLLVL.

The rearrangement joins TRBV20-1 to TRBJ2-1, with 8 bases fitting TRBD2. CDR3 length: 14 amino acids. Germline CDR1 is DFQATT and CDR2 is SNEGSKA (reference sequence). Germline trimming cut 3 bases from V and 3 bases from J; bases unmatched to any gene: 4. The CDR3 DNA reads as TGCAGTGCTAGTGCTAGCGGGTACTACAATGAGCAGTTCTTC. This sequence encodes CSASASGYYNEQFF.

On this clonotype itself: The junction differs from germline at one of its ends, possibly a read error. The rearrangement links TRBV12-5 to TRBJ1-2; 8 nucleotides match TRBD1. Germline CDR1 LGHNT, CDR2 FRNRAP. This CDR3 is built from 15 residues. DNA for the CDR3: TGTGTTAGTGGCCTCCAGGGACAGGTCCTCTATGGCTACACCTTC. Translating gives CVSGLQGQVLYGYTF.

This clonotype appeared a few times. The J gene is TRBJ2-7, the V gene TRBV29-1; no definite D call. This CDR3 region has 11 residues. V lost 4 bases, J lost 3 bases, and 7 bases lay in between. CDR1 is SQVTM, CDR2 ANQGSEA, per germline. The CDR3 DNA is TGCAGCGTTGCCAAGAACTACGAGCAGTACTTC. Translated: CSVAKNYEQYF.

The CDR3 spells CASSPPFGDQETQYF. The CDR3 bases are TGTGCCAGCAGTCCCCCCTTCGGGGACCAAGAGACCCAGTACTTC. V is TRBV28 and J is TRBJ2-5; the D gene is possibly TRBD2 (5 bases). The CDR3 is 15 amino acids. Between the trimmed V and J ends, which lost 5 bases and 0 bases, there was a span of 13 bases. Germline CDR1 and CDR2: MDHEN and SYDVKM.

The V and J genes are TRBV10-3 and TRBJ1-5, with 7 bases that match TRBD1. Germline CDR1 ENHRY, CDR2 SYGVKD. Germline trimming cut 10 bases from V and 2 bases from J; bases unmatched to any gene: 8. The CDR3 has 14 residues. In nucleotides, the CDR3 is TGTGCCACAAGGGGACAGCATGGCAATCAGCCCCAGCATTTT. This encodes CATRGQHGNQPQHF.

There are a few counts of this clonotype. The V gene is TRBV5-1, the J gene TRBJ2-3; 10 bases are a match to TRBD1. V was clipped by 4 bases and J by 6 bases; unmatched bases: 11. This CDR3 contains 16 residues. Germline-derived CDR1 and CDR2 are SGHRS and YFSETQ. The CDR3 protein is CASSIGQGESHDTQYF. The CDR3 region has the DNA TGCGCCAGCAGCATCGGACAGGGGGAATCCCACGATACGCAGTATTTT. Complete variable domain (other parts from reference TRBV5-1 and TRBJ2-3): KAGVTQTPRYLIKTRGQQVTLSCSPISGHRSVSWYQQTPGQGLQFLFEYFSETQRNKGNFPGRFSGRQFSNSRSEMNVSTLELGDSALYLCASSIGQGESHDTQYFGPGTRLTVL.

The rearrangement links TRBV29-1 to TRBJ2-5; 9 bases are shared with TRBD2. Germline loops: CDR1 SQVTM, CDR2 ANQGSEA. The CDR3 spans 13 residues. The V gene end was trimmed by 7 bases and the J gene end by 5 bases; junction bases not matched to a gene: 8. The CDR3 spells CSDISGRWETQYF. Here the CDR3 DNA reads TGCAGCGATATAAGCGGGAGGTGGGAGACCCAGTACTTC.